This TCR beta chain originates from a study of cytotoxic CD8 clonotypes in ibrutinib-treated CLL. Points from the study as a whole: Baseline-level clonality went beyond age-matched healthy donors and moved in step with circulating CD8+ T-cell counts.

This clone was picked up one time. The target antigen is unknown. Per germline, CDR1 SNHLY and CDR2 FYNNEI. CDR3 length equals 15 residues. V lost 9 bases and J lost 4; bases outside the gene matches: 9. Data came from immunoSEQ multiplex PCR; TCRdb stores just in-frame clones and leaves some out. The sample records nearly 100,000 clones, about 78% being singletons. This chain uses TRBV2 with TRBJ2-7, with 13 bases aligning to TRBD2. The source was PBMCs, collected after 12 months of ibrutinib treatment. This TCR was sampled from a human donor with chronic lymphocytic leukemia. CDR3 residues: CASKRTSGGSYEQYF. DNA of the CDR3: TGTGCCAGTAAGCGGACTAGCGGGGGATCTTACGAGCAGTACTTC.